This T cell receptor beta chain stems from a study of molecular identifiers for immune sequencing clone quantification. TCRdb reprocessed the PCR reads via MiXCR and lists one record per CDR3 protein. The data contain about 640,000 distinct CDR3 sequences, 15% to 20% of them singletons. This clonotype was seen a handful of times. Its antigen remains unknown. The study's findings and limits: Molecules of identical TCR sharing a barcode could underestimate highly expanded clone sizes.

V was shortened by 3 bases and J by 10 bases, with 10 bases between the two germline ends. CDR1 is LGHNA and CDR2 is YSLEER in the germline V gene. The CDR3 has 13 residues. This rearrangement joins TRBV4-3 to TRBJ1-6; no clear D. The receptor was isolated from a human donor in good health. Some libraries in this study had Jurkat cell RNA spiked in. Sequenced sample: naive CD8+ T cells from blood, with Jurkat cell RNA spiked in. Subset here: FACS-sorted CD8+CD4-CCR7+CD45RA+ naive T cells. CDR3 sequence reads: CASSHTRLSPLHF. The CDR3 coding sequence is TGCGCCAGCAGCCACACAAGGTTATCACCCCTCCACTTT.